The 6 T cell receptor beta chains below come from one sample, sequenced in a study of T cell responses to AZD1222 COVID-19 vaccine. Clones were read by immunoSEQ multiplex PCR, and TCRdb kept only the in-frame ones, dropping some. Seen here are roughly 120,000 clones, around 90% observed once, and the top ten hold about 13%. The specimen was peripheral blood, collected on day 0 of MenACWY control vaccination. These receptors all stem from an adult in good health.

J is TRBJ1-2 and V is TRBV5-1, with D tentatively TRBD1 (5 bases). The CDR3 has 14 residues. The germline V gene has CDR1 SGHRS and CDR2 YFSETQ. Trimming left V 0 bases short and J 4 bases short, with 10 bases between. The CDR3 sequence: CASSLGDGPYGYTF. For the CDR3, the DNA is TGCGCCAGCAGCTTGGGGGACGGACCCTATGGCTACACCTTC.

The chain combines TRBV7-2 with TRBJ1-5; 8 nucleotides match TRBD1. V gave up 5 bases and J gave up 7 bases; unmatched junction bases: 10. Looked up from germline, CDR1 is SGHTA and CDR2 is FQGNSA. The CDR3 extends over 15 amino acids. CDR3 sequence: CASSPTTGVVQPQHF. CDR3 sequence (DNA): TGTGCCAGCAGCCCGACGACAGGGGTCGTCCAGCCCCAGCATTTT.

This clone showed up just once. The chain recombines TRBV18 with TRBJ1-1; the D gene is possibly TRBD1 (5 bases). CDR1 and CDR2 from the germline V gene are KGHSH and LQKENI. The CDR3 is made up of 14 amino acids. Trimming left V 4 bases short and J 3 bases short, with 12 bases between. CDR3 residues: CASSLWGEDTEAFF. CDR3 DNA sequence: TGTGCCAGCTCACTTTGGGGGGAAGACACTGAAGCTTTCTTT. Filled out from reference TRBV18 and TRBJ1-1, the complete variable domain reads NAGVMQNPRHLVRRRGQEARLRCSPMKGHSHVYWYRQLPEEGLKFMVYLQKENIIDESGMPKERFSAEFPKEGPSILRIQQVVRGDSAAYFCASSLWGEDTEAFFGQGTRLTVV.

The CDR3 spells CASSLQGPKETQYF. The CDR3 DNA follows: TGTGCCAGCAGTTTACAGGGCCCTAAAGAGACCCAGTACTTC. The chain joins TRBV6-5 to TRBJ2-5, with D perhaps TRBD1 (6 bases). Germline V gene lookup returns CDR1 MNHEY and CDR2 SVGAGI. Trimming left V 4 bases short and J 3 bases short, with 12 bases between. This CDR3 region has 14 residues.

The gene calls are TRBV5-4 and TRBJ2-2; D not certain. The CDR3 runs to 14 residues. V shed 0 bases and J shed 0 bases, with 3 bases lying between them. Germline V gene sequence: CDR1 SGHNT, CDR2 YYREEE (reference sequence). The CDR3 spells CASSLAANTGELFF. The CDR3 bases are TGTGCCAGCAGCTTGGCAGCGAACACCGGGGAGCTGTTTTTT. Full variable domain (outside the CDR3, taken from reference TRBV5-4 and TRBJ2-2): ETGVTQSPTHLIKTRGQQVTLRCSSQSGHNTVSWYQQALGQGPQFIFQYYREEENGRGNFPPRFSGLQFPNYSSELNVNALELDDSALYLCASSLAANTGELFFGEGSRLTVL.

The chain is built from TRBV15 and TRBJ2-1; no clear D. The CDR3 consists of 13 residues. Between the trimmed V and J ends, which lost 1 base and 10 bases, there was a span of 11 bases. CDR1 LNHNV and CDR2 YYDKDF come from the germline V gene (reference sequence). CDR3: CATSRGMAEEQFF. The CDR3 DNA sequence: TGTGCCACCAGCAGAGGGATGGCGGAGGAGCAGTTCTTC.